Listed below are T cell receptor beta chains from one sample, sequenced in a study of T cell repertoires in cytomegalovirus infection. Their antigens are not known. TCRdb ran MiXCR on the reads and lists one entry per CDR3 protein. The sample includes over 50,000 distinct CDR3 sequences, around 20% seen only once; the top ten take about 69%. The starting material was CD8+ T cells from cultured PBMCs, obtained from culture after CMV antigen stimulation. Receptor source: a human donor in good health (CMV status not recorded). Some clones in this sample may be carry-over from other donors' samples. Each CDR3 is given with its conserved first and last residue. The D gene is left open where the match is weak. A row's size may be missing; if present it is once, few, many or a size class.

few	TRBJ1-1	TRBV4-1	TRBD1	TGCGCCAGCAGCCAAGTGCCTACAGGGGTGAACACTGAAGCTTTCTTT	CASSQVPTGVNTEAFF
few	TRBJ2-7	TRBV7-8	NA	TGTGCCAGCAGCTCTAAGCATACCCTCTCCTACGAGCAGTACTTC	CASSSKHTLSYEQYF
few	TRBJ2-3	TRBV6-2/TRBV6-3	TRBD2	TGTGCCAGCAGTCCCTCTGCGGGGGGCACAGATACGCAGTATTTT	CASSPSAGGTDTQYF
NA	TRBJ1-2	TRBV7-8	NA	TGTGCCAGCAGCTTACGGCAGGGGAATGGCTACACCTTC	CASSLRQGNGYTF
NA	TRBJ2-7	TRBV7-6	TRBD1	TGTGCCAGCAGCTTAGAACAGGGGGCGCGAGAGCAGTACTTC	CASSLEQGAREQYF
few	TRBJ1-2	TRBV12-3/TRBV12-4	NA	TGTGCCAGCAGTTTAGGAGGTCCCCACTATGGCTACACCTTC	CASSLGGPHYGYTF
few	TRBJ2-7	TRBV7-2	NA	TGTGCCAGCAGCTCCGGGACCCAGGGCGCCCACGAGCAGTACTTC	CASSSGTQGAHEQYF
few	TRBJ1-5	TRBV6-2/TRBV6-3	NA	TGTGCCAGCAGTTTCCTGAGGGCAGGACAGCCCCAGCATTTT	CASSFLRAGQPQHF
NA	TRBJ1-1	TRBV5-4	NA	TGTGCCAGCAGCTTGTCGGGGGCGAACACTGAAGCTTTCTTT	CASSLSGANTEAFF
NA	TRBJ1-6	TRBV9	NA	TGTGCCAGCAGCGTAGGTGGTAGCTCACCCCTCCACTTT	CASSVGGSSPLHF
NA	TRBJ1-5	TRBV12-3/TRBV12-4	NA	TGTGCCAGTGCCAGGGGTGGCAATCAGCCCCAGCATTTT	CASARGGNQPQHF
NA	TRBJ2-7	TRBV6-5	TRBD1	TGTGCCAGCAGCCCCTTTGGGACAGCTGAATTCGAGCAGTACTTC	CASSPFGTAEFEQYF
NA	TRBJ2-1	TRBV11-3	TRBD1	TGTGCCAGCAGCTTCCGACAGGGGATCGATGAGCAGTTCTTC	CASSFRQGIDEQFF
NA	TRBJ1-1	TRBV30	NA	TGTGTTGGGGGTTTCAGAAACACTGAAGCTTTCTTT	CVGGFRNTEAFF
few	TRBJ1-2	TRBV30	NA	TGTGCCTGGAGTGGGACGGCCCCCAGGTTCTATGGCTACACCTTC	CAWSGTAPRFYGYTF
many	TRBJ1-6	TRBV2	TRBD1	TGTGCCAGCAGTGGGGACAGGACAAATAATTCACCCCTCCACTTT	CASSGDRTNNSPLHF
few	TRBJ2-1	TRBV28	NA	TGTGCCAGCAGTCCCCAAGATAGCTCCTACAATGAGCAGTTCTTC	CASSPQDSSYNEQFF
NA	TRBJ1-1	TRBV7-2	NA	TGTGCCAGCAGCTCGAGCGTTTGGGCGAACACTGAAGCTTTCTTT	CASSSSVWANTEAFF
NA	TRBJ2-7	TRBV7-6	TRBD2	TGTGCCAGCAGTTTCGGACTAGCGGAAAGCTACGAGCAGTACTTC	CASSFGLAESYEQYF
few	TRBJ1-5	TRBV6-1	NA	TGTGCCAGCAGGGACAGCAATCAGCCCCAGCATTTT	CASRDSNQPQHF
many	TRBJ2-7	TRBV20-1	NA	TGCAGTGCTAGAGATGTAGCGGCCCTCTACGAGCAGTACTTC	CSARDVAALYEQYF
few	TRBJ1-2	TRBV5-6	TRBD1	TGTGCCAGCAGCTCTACGACAGGGCCCGTCCTCCTCTATGGCTACACCTTC	CASSSTTGPVLLYGYTF
NA	TRBJ1-5	TRBV7-2	TRBD1	TGTGCCAGCAAGATTGGGGTAGGGGGCCTCAATCAGCCCCAGCATTTT	CASKIGVGGLNQPQHF
NA	TRBJ1-1	TRBV7-9	NA	TGTGCCAGCAGCACCGACTTGAGAGTGGGGATAGATTTTTTGGACACTGAAGCTTTCTTT	CASSTDLRVGIDFLDTEAFF
NA	TRBJ1-1	TRBV12-5	TRBD1	TGTGCTAGTGCCGACGACAGGGCTGGAGGGGACACTGAAGCTTTCTTT	CASADDRAGGDTEAFF
NA	TRBJ1-1	TRBV10-3	NA	TGTGCCATCAGTGAGTCCGGGGCCTACATGGGTACTGAAGCTTTCTTT	CAISESGAYMGTEAFF
few	TRBJ2-7	TRBV6-8	NA	TGTGCCAGCAGTTACCCAGAGAACGAGCAGTACTTC	CASSYPENEQYF
few	TRBJ2-7	TRBV7-9	NA	TGTGCCAGCAGCTTAGCTGACAGCTCCTACGAGCAGTACTTC	CASSLADSSYEQYF
NA	TRBJ2-2	TRBV6-1	NA	TGTGCCAGCAGAGAGATTGGCGGGGAGCTGTTTTTT	CASREIGGELFF
NA	TRBJ1-2	TRBV6-5	NA	TGTGCCAGCAGGTTACTAGTCGGGGACTATGGCTACACCTTC	CASRLLVGDYGYTF
NA	TRBJ2-3	TRBV4-1	TRBD2	TGCGCCAGCAGCCAAACCGGGACTAGAGATACGCAGTATTTT	CASSQTGTRDTQYF
few	TRBJ2-7	TRBV7-9	NA	TGTGCCAGCAGTCAGACAGTCTCCTACGAGCAGTACTTC	CASSQTVSYEQYF
NA	TRBJ2-3	TRBV7-9	NA	TGTGCCAGCAGCCGTCTACTAGACACAGATACGCAGTATTTT	CASSRLLDTDTQYF
NA	TRBJ1-1	TRBV6-5	NA	TGTGCCAGCAGCTCCTCTTTGGTTATTGGGGCTGAAGCTTTCTTT	CASSSSLVIGAEAFF
many	TRBJ1-2	TRBV18	NA	TGTGCCAGCTCACCACCGACGGAAAGCTATGGCTACACCTTC	CASSPPTESYGYTF
NA	TRBJ2-2	TRBV7-4	TRBD1	TGTGCCAGCAGCCCTAGTAGCCGACAGGGTGGATCCGGGGAGCTGTTTTTT	CASSPSSRQGGSGELFF
many	TRBJ1-1	TRBV7-8	TRBD1	TGTGCCAGCAGCAAGATATCGGGACAGGTGAACACTGAAGCTTTCTTT	CASSKISGQVNTEAFF
many	TRBJ1-1	TRBV28	NA	TGTGCCAGCAAGGCCCCAAGTTTGACTGAAGCTTTCTTT	CASKAPSLTEAFF
few	TRBJ1-2	TRBV10-3	NA	TGTGCCATCAGGGACACCGACCTTAACTATGGCTACACCTTC	CAIRDTDLNYGYTF
NA	TRBJ1-1	TRBV6-1	NA	TGTGCCAGCAGTAAAGGTCGACACCTGGGGACTGAAGCTTTCTTT	CASSKGRHLGTEAFF
NA	TRBJ1-6	TRBV27	NA	TGTGCCAGCAGTGAAGGACGCTATAATTCACCCCTCCACTTT	CASSEGRYNSPLHF
many	TRBJ1-1	TRBV7-9	NA	TGTGCCAGCACCCTACTGGCAGGGGCAAACACTGAAGCTTTCTTT	CASTLLAGANTEAFF
few	TRBJ2-7	TRBV19	NA	TGTGCCAGTAGTCATTGGACGGGGATCTCCTACGAGCAGTACTTC	CASSHWTGISYEQYF
NA	TRBJ1-1	TRBV4-1	TRBD1	TGCGCCAGCAGCCAAGACGGACAGGGTTGGGGCACTGAAGCTTTCTTT	CASSQDGQGWGTEAFF
few	TRBJ2-1	TRBV7-2	NA	TGTGCCAGCAGCCTTGACTGGAGCTCCTACAATGAGCAGTTCTTC	CASSLDWSSYNEQFF
few	TRBJ2-3	TRBV7-2	TRBD2	TGTGCCAGCAGCTTATATGGGCGGGGGAGCACAGATACGCAGTATTTT	CASSLYGRGSTDTQYF
many	TRBJ1-4	TRBV7-6	NA	TGTGCCAGCAGCTTATATCGTCGGGCCAGTACTAATGAAAAACTGTTTTTT	CASSLYRRASTNEKLFF
NA	TRBJ2-1	TRBV6-1	NA	TGTGCCAGCAGTGAAGCCGGGATTTGGGCCAATGAGCAGTTCTTC	CASSEAGIWANEQFF
NA	TRBJ2-7	TRBV7-9	NA	TGTGCCAGCAGCTCCACTGAGATAGTTTACGAGCAGTACTTC	CASSSTEIVYEQYF
NA	TRBJ1-5	TRBV7-2	NA	TGTGCCAGCAGCTTATTCCTGGGGCCCCAGCATTTT	CASSLFLGPQHF
once	TRBJ2-5	TRBV4-1	NA	TGCGCCAGCAGCCAAGATTCAGGGGCGTACCAAGAGACCCAGTACTTC	CASSQDSGAYQETQYF
many	TRBJ1-2	TRBV28	TRBD1	TGTGCCAGCAGTTTACTAGAACAGGGGGCGCTGGATGGCTACACCTTC	CASSLLEQGALDGYTF
NA	TRBJ1-2	TRBV19	NA	TGTGCCAAACCTCAAAGAGGATCTGGGCCTCACACGGGCTATGGCTACACCTTC	CAKPQRGSGPHTGYGYTF
NA	TRBJ2-7	TRBV5-4	NA	TGTGCCAGCAGCTTGGGTTGGGGAAAGCGATACGAGCAGTACTTC	CASSLGWGKRYEQYF